A single sample is the source of the 2 T cell receptor beta chains below, sequenced in a study of blood T cell repertoires in COVID-19. Measured with immunoSEQ multiplex PCR; TCRdb has only the in-frame clones, and not every one. The sample lists just over 80,000 clones; around 81% were seen once. The sequenced material came from peripheral blood. These receptors were collected from an elderly man with acute or convalescent COVID-19.

The chain combines TRBV3-1 (or the pseudogene TRBV3-2) with TRBJ1-6; 10 bases line up with TRBD1. With V trimmed by 4 bases and J by 10 bases, 19 bases remained unmatched. The length of the CDR3 is 19 residues. The germline CDR1 and CDR2 sequences are LGHDT and YNNKEL (reference sequence). CDR3 DNA sequence: TGTGCCAGCAGCCCGCCTTCGGGGCAGGGACAGGGGCGGAAATCACCCCTCCACTTT. Its protein is CASSPPSGQGQGRKSPLHF.

This clone was observed once. The rearrangement links TRBV28 to TRBJ1-2, with D perhaps TRBD1 (6 bases). The germline V and J ends were trimmed by 4 bases and 8 bases, with 11 bases remaining between them. CDR1 and CDR2 from the germline V gene are MDHEN and SYDVKM. The CDR3 is 12 amino acids. CDR3: CASSSDRRGYTF. CDR3 coding DNA: TGTGCCAGCAGTTCAGACAGGAGGGGCTACACCTTC.